The next 10 T cell receptor beta chains were all read from a single sample in a study of technical replicates of blood from four donors. The assay was immunoSEQ multiplex PCR, and TCRdb's table has in-frame clones only and misses some. The profile shows 80,000 to 95,000 clones, roughly 94% of them singletons. Sequencing was carried out using T cells isolated from PBMCs. The receptors were sampled from a human donor in good health.

The J gene is TRBJ1-4, the V gene TRBV19, with TRBD1 matching over 8 bases. Unmatched junction bases numbered 7, after V lost 6 bases and J lost 7 bases. CDR1 is LNHDA and CDR2 is SQIVND in the germline V gene (reference sequence). The CDR3 is 14 amino acids. In nucleotides, the CDR3 is TGTGCCAGTAGACGAACAGGGGGAGGTGAAAAACTGTTTTTT. The encoded protein is CASRRTGGGEKLFF.

The CDR3 nucleotides read TGCGCCAGCAGCTTGTGGCTAGCGGGAAAGTCCTACGAGCAGTACTTC. It codes for CASSLWLAGKSYEQYF. J is TRBJ2-7 and V is TRBV5-1; 9 bases map to TRBD2. Germline-derived CDR1 and CDR2 are SGHRS and YFSETQ. There are 16 residues in the CDR3. Trimming at V came to 1 base and at J to 1 base, leaving 6 bases not matched to a gene.

CDR3 bases: TGTGCCAGCAGCTTAGGAGGGTTAGGCTCACCCCTCCACTTT. Amino acids: CASSLGGLGSPLHF. The chain has TRBV7-9 and TRBJ1-6; D gene ambiguous. From germline, CDR1 is SEHNR and CDR2 FQNEAQ (reference sequence). The ends were cut back, 1 base at V and 10 bases at J, with 11 bases in the middle. CDR3 length: 14 amino acids.

The rearrangement joins TRBV19 to TRBJ2-1, with D possibly being TRBD1 (5 bases). V lost 6 bases to trimming and J lost 8 bases, with 20 bases between them. Germline loops: CDR1 LNHDA, CDR2 SQIVND (reference sequence). CDR3 length: 15 residues. This CDR3 reads CASRALVSKGYEQFF. The CDR3 coding sequence is TGTGCCAGTAGGGCCCTTGTCTCAAAGGGGTATGAGCAGTTCTTC.

The chain employs TRBV14 and TRBJ2-2, with D possibly being TRBD1 (5 bases). Germline lookup yields CDR1 SGHDN and CDR2 FVKESK. CDR3 length equals 15 residues. The V end lost 5 bases, the J end lost 1 base, and 11 bases lay between the germline ends. Here the CDR3 DNA reads TGTGCCAGCAGCTCCCCAGGGCAGAACACCGGGGAGCTGTTTTTT. It yields the protein CASSSPGQNTGELFF.

The chain links TRBV4-1 to TRBJ1-1; D might be TRBD1 (5 bases). The CDR3 consists of 14 residues. V lost 4 bases to trimming and J lost 6 bases, with 15 bases between them. Germline V gene data show CDR1 as MGHRA and CDR2 as YSYEKL. Here the CDR3 DNA reads TGCGCCAGCAGCCCTGACATTGCGGGGGCTGAAGCTTTCTTT. Translating gives CASSPDIAGAEAFF.

This clone has only one observation. The V gene is TRBV2, the J gene TRBJ1-2, with unresolved D. V was cut by 4 bases and J by 3 bases, with 15 bases left in between. The CDR3 covers 15 residues. CDR1 is SNHLY, CDR2 FYNNEI, per germline. The CDR3 region has the DNA TGTGCCAGCAGTGTTACCGGTGGGCCTTACTATGGCTACACCTTC. It translates to CASSVTGGPYYGYTF.

The chain joins TRBV7-9 to TRBJ2-2; 10 bases line up with TRBD2. This CDR3 comprises 16 residues. Germline CDR1 SEHNR, CDR2 FQNEAQ (reference sequence). The V segment lost 11 bases and the J segment 3 bases; nucleotides outside the gene matches: 12. The CDR3 reads CALKLLAGDHTGELFF. The CDR3 region has the DNA TGTGCCCTCAAGCTTCTAGCGGGAGATCACACCGGGGAGCTGTTTTTT.

The CDR3 protein is CASSPGFASYEQYF. The CDR3 DNA follows: TGCGCCAGCAGCCCAGGGTTCGCGTCCTACGAGCAGTACTTC. This chain joins TRBV5-1 and TRBJ2-7, with TRBD1 as a possible D gene (5 bases). Germline CDR1 is SGHRS and CDR2 is YFSETQ. This CDR3 has 14 residues. V lost 4 bases and J 1 base, leaving 12 bases between the germline ends.

The chain links TRBV7-9 to TRBJ1-2; D is perhaps TRBD1 (5 bases). CDR3 size: 13 residues. Germline V gene sequence: CDR1 SEHNR, CDR2 FQNEAQ (reference sequence). V lost 5 bases, J lost 6 bases, and 13 bases lay in between. The CDR3 nucleotides read TGTGCCAGCAGCGCGAGCAGGGTCGATGGCTACACCTTC. Protein: CASSASRVDGYTF.